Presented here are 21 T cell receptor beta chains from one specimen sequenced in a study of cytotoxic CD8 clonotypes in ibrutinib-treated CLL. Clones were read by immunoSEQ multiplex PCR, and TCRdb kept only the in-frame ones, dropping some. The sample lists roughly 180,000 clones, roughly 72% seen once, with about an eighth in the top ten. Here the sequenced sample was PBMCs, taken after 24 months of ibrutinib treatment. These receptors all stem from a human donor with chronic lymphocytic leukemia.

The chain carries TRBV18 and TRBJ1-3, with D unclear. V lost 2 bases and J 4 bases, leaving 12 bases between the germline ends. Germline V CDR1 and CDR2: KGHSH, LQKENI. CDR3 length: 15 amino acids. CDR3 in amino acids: CASSPYRSAGNTIYF. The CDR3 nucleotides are TGTGCCAGCTCACCATACAGATCGGCCGGAAACACCATATATTTT.

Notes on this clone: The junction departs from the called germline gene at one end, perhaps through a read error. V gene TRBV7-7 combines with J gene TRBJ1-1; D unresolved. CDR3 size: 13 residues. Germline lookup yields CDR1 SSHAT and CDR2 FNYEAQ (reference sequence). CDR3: CASSLEASTEAFF. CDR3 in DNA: TGTGCTAGCAGCTTAGAAGCGAGCACTGAAGCTTTCTTT. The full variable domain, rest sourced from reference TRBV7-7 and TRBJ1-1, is GAGVSQSPRYKVTKRGQDVTLRCDPISSHATLYWYQQALGQGPEFLTYFNYEAQPDKSGLPSDRFSAERPEGSISTLTIQRTEQRDSAMYRCASSLEASTEAFFGQGTRLTVV.

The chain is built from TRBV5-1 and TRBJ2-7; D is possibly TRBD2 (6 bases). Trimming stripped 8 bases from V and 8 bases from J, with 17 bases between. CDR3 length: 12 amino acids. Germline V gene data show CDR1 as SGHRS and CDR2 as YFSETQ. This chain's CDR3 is CASEGLANQQYF. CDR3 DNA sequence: TGCGCCAGTGAGGGCCTAGCGAACCAGCAGTACTTC.

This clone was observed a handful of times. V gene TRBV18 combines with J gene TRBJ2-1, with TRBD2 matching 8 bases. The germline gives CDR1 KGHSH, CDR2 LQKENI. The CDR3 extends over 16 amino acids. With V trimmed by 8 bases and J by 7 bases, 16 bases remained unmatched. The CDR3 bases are TGTGCCAGCACCATCACACTACTAGCGGACTGGAATGAGCAGTTCTTC. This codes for CASTITLLADWNEQFF.

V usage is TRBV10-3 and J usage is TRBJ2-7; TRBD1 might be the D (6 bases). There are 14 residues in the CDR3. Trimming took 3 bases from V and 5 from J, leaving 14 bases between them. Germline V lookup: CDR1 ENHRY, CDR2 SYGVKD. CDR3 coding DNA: TGTGCCATCAGTGATATAGACAGGTCTAACGAGCAGTACTTC. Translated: CAISDIDRSNEQYF.

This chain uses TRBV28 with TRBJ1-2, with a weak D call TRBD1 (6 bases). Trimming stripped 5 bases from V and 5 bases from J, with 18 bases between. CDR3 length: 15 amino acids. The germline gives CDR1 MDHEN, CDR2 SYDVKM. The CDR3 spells CASSRTGFRGYGYTF. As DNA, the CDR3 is TGTGCCAGCAGTCGAACAGGGTTTAGGGGTTATGGCTACACCTTC.

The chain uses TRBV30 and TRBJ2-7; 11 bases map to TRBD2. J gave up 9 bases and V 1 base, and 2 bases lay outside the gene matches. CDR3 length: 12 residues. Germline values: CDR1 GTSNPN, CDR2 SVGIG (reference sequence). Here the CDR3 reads CAWSELAGAQYF. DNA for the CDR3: TGTGCCTGGAGTGAACTAGCGGGAGCGCAGTACTTC. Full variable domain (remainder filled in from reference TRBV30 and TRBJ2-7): SQTIHQWPATLVQPVGSPLSLECTVEGTSNPNLYWYRQAAGRGLQLLFYSVGIGQISSEVPQNLSASRPQDRQFILSSKKLLLSDSGFYLCAWSELAGAQYFGPGTRLTVT.

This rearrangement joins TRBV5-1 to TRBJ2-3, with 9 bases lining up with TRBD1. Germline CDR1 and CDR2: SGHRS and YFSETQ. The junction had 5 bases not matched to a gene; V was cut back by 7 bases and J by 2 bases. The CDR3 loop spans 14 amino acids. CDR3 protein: CASLGDRATDTQYF. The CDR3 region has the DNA TGCGCCAGCTTAGGGGACAGGGCCACAGATACGCAGTATTTT. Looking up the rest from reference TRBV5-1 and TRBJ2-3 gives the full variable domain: KAGVTQTPRYLIKTRGQQVTLSCSPISGHRSVSWYQQTPGQGLQFLFEYFSETQRNKGNFPGRFSGRQFSNSRSEMNVSTLELGDSALYLCASLGDRATDTQYFGPGTRLTVL.

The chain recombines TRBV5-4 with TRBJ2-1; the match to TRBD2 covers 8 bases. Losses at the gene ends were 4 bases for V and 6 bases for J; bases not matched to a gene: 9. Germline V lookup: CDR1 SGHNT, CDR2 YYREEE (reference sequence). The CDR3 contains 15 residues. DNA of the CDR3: TGTGCCAGCAGCCTTTTAGCGGGGCTGGGCAATGAGCAGTTCTTC. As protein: CASSLLAGLGNEQFF. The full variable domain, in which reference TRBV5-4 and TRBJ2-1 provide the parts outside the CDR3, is ETGVTQSPTHLIKTRGQQVTLRCSSQSGHNTVSWYQQALGQGPQFIFQYYREEENGRGNFPPRFSGLQFPNYSSELNVNALELDDSALYLCASSLLAGLGNEQFFGPGTRLTVL.

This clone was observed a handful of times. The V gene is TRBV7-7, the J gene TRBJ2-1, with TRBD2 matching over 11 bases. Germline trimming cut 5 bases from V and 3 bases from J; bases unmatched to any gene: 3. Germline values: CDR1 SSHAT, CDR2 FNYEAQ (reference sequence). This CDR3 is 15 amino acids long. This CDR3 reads CASSQLAGDYNEQFF. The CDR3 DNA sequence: TGTGCCAGCAGCCAACTAGCGGGAGACTACAATGAGCAGTTCTTC.

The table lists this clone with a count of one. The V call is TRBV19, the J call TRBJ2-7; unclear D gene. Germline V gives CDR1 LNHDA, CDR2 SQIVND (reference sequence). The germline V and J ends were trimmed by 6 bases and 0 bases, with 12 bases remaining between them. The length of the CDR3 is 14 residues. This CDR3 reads CASRSAGVSYEQYF. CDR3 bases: TGTGCCAGTAGGTCAGCAGGCGTCTCCTACGAGCAGTACTTC.

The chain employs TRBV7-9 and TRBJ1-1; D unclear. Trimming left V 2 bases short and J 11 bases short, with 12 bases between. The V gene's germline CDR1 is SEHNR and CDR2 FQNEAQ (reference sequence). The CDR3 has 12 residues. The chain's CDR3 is CASSLKGPAAFF. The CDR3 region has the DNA TGTGCCAGCAGCTTAAAAGGTCCGGCGGCTTTCTTT.

CDR3 in DNA: TGTGCCAGCAGTTACGGTGCGGGAAACACTGAAGCTTTCTTT. It translates to CASSYGAGNTEAFF. The rearrangement uses TRBV6-5 and TRBJ1-1; D is uncertain. Germline V CDR1 and CDR2: MNHEY, SVGAGI. Deletions cut 2 bases from V and 2 bases from J, with 9 bases between. CDR3 length: 14 residues.

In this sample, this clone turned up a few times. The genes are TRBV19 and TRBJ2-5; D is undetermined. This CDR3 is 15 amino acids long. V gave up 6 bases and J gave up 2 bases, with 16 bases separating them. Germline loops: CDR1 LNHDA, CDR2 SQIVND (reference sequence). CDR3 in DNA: TGTGCCAGTAGACGTTTCCGGTTCTCACAAGAGACCCAGTACTTC. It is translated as CASRRFRFSQETQYF.

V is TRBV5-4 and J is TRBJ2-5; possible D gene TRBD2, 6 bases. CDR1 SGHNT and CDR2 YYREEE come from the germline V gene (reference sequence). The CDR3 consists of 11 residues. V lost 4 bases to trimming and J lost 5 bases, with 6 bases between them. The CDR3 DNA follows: TGTGCCAGCAGCGGGGGGGAGACCCAGTACTTC. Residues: CASSGGETQYF.

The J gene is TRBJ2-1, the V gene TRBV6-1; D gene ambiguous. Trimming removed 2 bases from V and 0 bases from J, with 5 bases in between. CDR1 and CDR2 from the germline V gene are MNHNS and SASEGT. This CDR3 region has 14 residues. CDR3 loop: CASSERRSYNEQFF. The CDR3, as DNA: TGTGCCAGCAGTGAACGTCGCTCCTACAATGAGCAGTTCTTC.

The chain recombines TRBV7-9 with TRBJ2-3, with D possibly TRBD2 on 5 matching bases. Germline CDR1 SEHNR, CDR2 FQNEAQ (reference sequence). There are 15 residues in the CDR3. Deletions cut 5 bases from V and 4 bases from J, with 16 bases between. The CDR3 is CASSPWTGKADTQYF. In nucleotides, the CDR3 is TGTGCCAGCAGCCCATGGACGGGGAAAGCAGATACGCAGTATTTT. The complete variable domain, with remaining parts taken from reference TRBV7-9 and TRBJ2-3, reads DTGVSQNPRHKITKRGQNVTFRCDPISEHNRLYWYRQTLGQGPEFLTYFQNEAQLEKSRLLSDRFSAERPKGSFSTLEIQRTEQGDSAMYLCASSPWTGKADTQYFGPGTRLTVL.

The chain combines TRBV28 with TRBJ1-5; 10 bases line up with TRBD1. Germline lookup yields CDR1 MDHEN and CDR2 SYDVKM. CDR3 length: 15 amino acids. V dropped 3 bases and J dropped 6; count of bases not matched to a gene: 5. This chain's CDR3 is CASSFMGTGVQPQHF. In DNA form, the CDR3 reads TGTGCCAGCAGTTTTATGGGGACAGGGGTTCAGCCCCAGCATTTT.

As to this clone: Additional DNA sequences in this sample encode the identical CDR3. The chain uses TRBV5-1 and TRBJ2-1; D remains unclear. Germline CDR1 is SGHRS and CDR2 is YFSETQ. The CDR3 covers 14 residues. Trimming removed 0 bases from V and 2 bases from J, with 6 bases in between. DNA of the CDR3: TGCGCCAGCAGCTTGGATTCAGCCTACAATGAGCAGTTCTTC. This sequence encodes CASSLDSAYNEQFF.

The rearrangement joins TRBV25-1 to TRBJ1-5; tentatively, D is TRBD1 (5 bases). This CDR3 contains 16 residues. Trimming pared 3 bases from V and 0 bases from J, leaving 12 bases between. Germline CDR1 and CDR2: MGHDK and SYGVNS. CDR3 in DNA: TGTGCCAGCAGTGATGGGGGACGGTATAGCAATCAGCCCCAGCATTTT. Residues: CASSDGGRYSNQPQHF. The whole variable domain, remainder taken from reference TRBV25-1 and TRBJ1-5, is EADIYQTPRYLVIGTGKKITLECSQTMGHDKMYWYQQDPGMELHLIHYSYGVNSTEKGDLSSESTVSRIRTEHFPLTLESARPSHTSQYLCASSDGGRYSNQPQHFGDGTRLSIL.

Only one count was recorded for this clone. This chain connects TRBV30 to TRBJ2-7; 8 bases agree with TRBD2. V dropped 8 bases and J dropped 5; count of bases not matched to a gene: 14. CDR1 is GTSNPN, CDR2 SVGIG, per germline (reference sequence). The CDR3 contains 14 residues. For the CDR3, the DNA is TGTGCCGAGATGGGGGCGGGAGGTGGACACGAGCAGTACTTC. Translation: CAEMGAGGGHEQYF. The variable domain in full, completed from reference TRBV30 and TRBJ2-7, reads SQTIHQWPATLVQPVGSPLSLECTVEGTSNPNLYWYRQAAGRGLQLLFYSVGIGQISSEVPQNLSASRPQDRQFILSSKKLLLSDSGFYLCAEMGAGGGHEQYFGPGTRLTVT.